A selection of T cell receptor beta chains follows, all from one sample in a study of T cells in narcolepsy. Repertoires were generated with immunoSEQ multiplex PCR, while TCRdb's copy carries only in-frame clones and drops some. This repertoire shows some 30,000 clones, approximately 89% found once; its top ten account for around 1.1%. The specimen sequenced was CD45RA- memory CD4+ T cells from PBMCs. These receptors all come from a human donor with narcolepsy. Each CDR3 is given with its conserved first and last residue. Each record gives: D gene, clone size, V gene, J gene, CDR3 protein, CDR3 DNA. A D gene is named only where the DNA matches it firmly. Clone size is stated in some rows and not others, as once, few, many or a class when expanded.

>TRBD1|NA|TRBV28|TRBJ1-2
CASSLTGGYGYTF
TGTGCCAGCAGCCTTACAGGGGGCTATGGCTACACCTTC
>TRBD2|NA|TRBV5-1|TRBJ2-5
CASSFSGGSRGETQYF
TGCGCCAGCAGCTTTAGCGGGGGGTCCAGAGGGGAGACCCAGTACTTC
>NA|NA|TRBV6-5|TRBJ1-1
CASSSTGTLEAFF
TGTGCCAGCAGTTCCACCGGGACACTCGAAGCTTTCTTT
>NA|NA|TRBV11-2|TRBJ2-1
CASSFGTDPYNEQFF
TGTGCCAGCAGCTTCGGGACGGATCCCTACAATGAGCAGTTCTTC
>TRBD2|NA|TRBV19|TRBJ2-4
CASSIDGTSGDGNRDIQYF
TGTGCCAGTAGTATAGATGGGACTAGCGGGGATGGGAATCGGGACATTCAGTACTTC
>TRBD2|once|TRBV7-2|TRBJ2-7
CASSFTGGSYEQYF
TGTGCCAGCAGCTTCACGGGGGGCTCCTACGAGCAGTACTTC
>NA|NA|TRBV6-6|TRBJ2-5
CASTGNYQETQYF
TGTGCCAGCACCGGAAACTACCAAGAGACCCAGTACTTC
>TRBD1|NA|TRBV10-3|TRBJ2-2
CAISEQDRVAGELFF
TGTGCCATCAGTGAGCAGGACAGGGTGGCCGGGGAGCTGTTTTTT
>TRBD1|once|TRBV2|TRBJ1-1
CASSDGGFAGTGSEAFF
TGTGCCAGCAGTGATGGAGGGTTTGCCGGGACAGGGAGTGAAGCTTTCTTT
>NA|NA|TRBV6-1|TRBJ2-5
CASSYLGTQYF
TGTGCCAGCAGTTATCTCGGGACCCAGTACTTC
>TRBD2|NA|TRBV7-2|TRBJ2-5
CASSLARAASGGAEETQYF
TGTGCCAGCAGCTTAGCTCGTGCGGCTAGCGGGGGGGCGGAGGAGACCCAGTACTTC
>NA|NA|TRBV18|TRBJ1-1
CASSPNRQAHTEAFF
TGTGCCAGCTCACCTAATCGGCAGGCGCACACTGAAGCTTTCTTT
>NA|NA|TRBV2|TRBJ2-2
CASRAGANTGELFF
TGTGCCAGCAGGGCTGGCGCGAACACCGGGGAGCTGTTTTTT
>NA|NA|TRBV11-2|TRBJ1-6
CASSLEAHVNSPLHF
TGTGCCAGCAGCTTAGAAGCCCACGTTAATTCACCCCTCCACTTT
>NA|NA|TRBV6-9|TRBJ1-2
CASRSSGAEDYGYTF
TGTGCCAGCCGTTCGTCGGGGGCGGAGGACTATGGCTACACCTTC
>NA|NA|TRBV5-1|TRBJ2-5
CASSLVTTGETQYF
TGCGCCAGCAGCTTGGTAACGACTGGGGAGACCCAGTACTTC
>NA|NA|TRBV2|TRBJ2-5
CASQGHSNQETQYF
TGTGCCAGTCAGGGACATTCTAACCAAGAGACCCAGTACTTC